Sequencing of this T cell receptor (beta chain) was carried out in a study of blood T cell repertoires in COVID-19. The overall study: PBMCs, B-cell-depleted T cells, or T cells provided the cDNA or gDNA that made up the material.

Germline V gene sequence: CDR1 LNHDA, CDR2 SQIVND (reference sequence). This CDR3 has 15 amino acids. The V segment lost 1 base and the J segment 6 bases; nucleotides outside the gene matches: 2. In the authors' workflow: Reference gene primers were amplified, and this amplification served to estimate nucleated cell counts. Profiling relied on immunoSEQ multiplex PCR, and the TCRdb table lists in-frame clones only, not all of them. That table gives V, J and clone size, and the DNA gave D and trimming. The sample holds around 90,000 clones, around 90% seen once. J is TRBJ1-4 and V is TRBV19, with 10 bases identical to TRBD1. Input material: peripheral blood. The source of this sequence is a male donor with acute or convalescent COVID-19. Here the CDR3 reads CASSIAGTGDEKLFF. DNA of the CDR3: TGTGCCAGTAGTATAGCCGGGACAGGGGATGAAAAACTGTTTTTT. Combining the CDR3 with reference TRBV19 and TRBJ1-4 gives the whole variable domain DGGITQSPKYLFRKEGQNVTLSCEQNLNHDAMYWYRQDPGQGLRLIYYSQIVNDFQKGDIAEGYSVSREKKESFPLTVTSAQKNPTAFYLCASSIAGTGDEKLFFGSGTQLSVL.